This entry lists 10 T cell receptor beta chains sequenced from one sample in a study of identical twins. One entry per CDR3 protein results from TCRdb running MiXCR on the 5' RACE reads. This sample yields about 190,000 distinct CDR3 sequences, of which less than 20% are seen a single time; 40% belongs to the top ten. This sample was also put to use in a study of T cells expressing NK-cell markers.

The source material was CD8+ T cells sorted from blood. The receptors here all came from a woman younger than 35 in good health.

The V call is TRBV9, the J call TRBJ2-3, with 9 bases aligning to TRBD1. The CDR3 runs to 15 residues. V trimming: 4 bases; J trimming: 5 bases; junction bases outside the gene matches: 8. The V gene's germline CDR1 is SGDLS and CDR2 YYNGEE. For the CDR3, the DNA is TGTGCCAGCAGCCCCACAGGGGGCGGCGGAGATACGCAGTATTTT. The encoded protein is CASSPTGGGGDTQYF.

This clonotype was picked up one time. The chain links TRBV30 to TRBJ2-6; 7 nucleotides match TRBD1. CDR3 size: 12 residues. Germline assignment: CDR1 GTSNPN and CDR2 SVGIG (reference sequence). CDR3 residues: CAGTAGANVLTF. CDR3 nucleotides: TGTGCTGGGACAGCTGGGGCCAACGTCCTGACTTTC. The full variable domain, its missing parts supplied by reference TRBV30 and TRBJ2-6, is SQTIHQWPATLVQPVGSPLSLECTVEGTSNPNLYWYRQAAGRGLQLLFYSVGIGQISSEVPQNLSASRPQDRQFILSSKKLLLSDSGFYLCAGTAGANVLTFGAGSRLTVL.

This chain joins TRBV2 and TRBJ2-7; perhaps D is TRBD1 or TRBD2 (5 bases each). Trimming took off 10 bases at V and 0 bases at J, with 19 bases between the two ends. Germline CDR1 and CDR2: SNHLY and FYNNEI. This CDR3 has 15 residues. Here the CDR3 reads CAILTGTVSSYEQYF. DNA for the CDR3: TGTGCCATACTAACCGGGACGGTCAGCTCCTACGAGCAGTACTTC.

The V gene is TRBV7-9, the J gene TRBJ2-5, with D possibly being TRBD1 or TRBD2 (5 bases each). Per the germline V gene, CDR1 is SEHNR and CDR2 is FQNEAQ (reference sequence). V was trimmed by 10 bases and J by 7 bases, leaving 10 bases between them. CDR3 length equals 10 residues. Here the CDR3 reads CAIEGPTQYF. CDR3 coding DNA: TGTGCCATTGAGGGACCGACCCAGTACTTC.

V and J are TRBV4-1 and TRBJ1-2; no clear D. CDR1 is MGHRA and CDR2 is YSYEKL in the germline V gene. The V end lost 0 bases, the J end lost 6 bases, and 8 bases lay between the germline ends. The CDR3 has 13 amino acids. CDR3 in amino acids: CASSQDPRNGYTF. The CDR3 nucleotides read TGCGCCAGCAGCCAAGATCCAAGGAATGGCTACACCTTC.

This clonotype was counted between two and nine times. The chain joins TRBV20-1 to TRBJ1-5; maybe TRBD1 (5 bases). V was pared by 0 bases and J by 6 bases, with 9 bases between. In germline, CDR1 is DFQATT, CDR2 SNEGSKA (reference sequence). The CDR3 is 13 residues long. CDR3 in DNA: TGCAGTGCTAGAGAGGGGGTCGGTCAGCCCCAGCATTTT. It is translated as CSAREGVGQPQHF.

The sample holds a few counts of this clonotype. The gene calls are TRBV6-4 and TRBJ2-1; TRBD1 or TRBD2 may be the D gene (6 bases each). Germline values: CDR1 MRHNA, CDR2 SNTAGT. Trimming left V 0 bases short and J 2 bases short, with 8 bases between. This CDR3 region has 15 residues. As DNA, the CDR3 is TGTGCCAGCAGTGACTCGGGGGGCCCCTACAATGAGCAGTTCTTC. It translates to CASSDSGGPYNEQFF.

This clonotype came up many times. The rearrangement joins TRBV29-1 to TRBJ1-1, with 11 nucleotides matching TRBD1. The junction had 5 bases not matched to a gene; V was cut back by 6 bases and J by 5 bases. This CDR3 is built from 13 residues. The germline gives CDR1 SQVTM, CDR2 ANQGSEA. The CDR3 nucleotides are TGCAGCGTCGGGGGACAGGGGGGAACTGAAGCTTTCTTT. Protein product: CSVGGQGGTEAFF.

The chain is built from TRBV27 and TRBJ2-1; 7 bases are a match to TRBD2. The trim removed 5 bases at V and 1 base at J, leaving 5 bases unmatched. Germline CDR1 MNHEY, CDR2 SMNVEV (reference sequence). CDR3 length: 15 amino acids. CDR3 DNA sequence: TGTGCCAGCAGTCCCAGGACTAGGTCCTACAATGAGCAGTTCTTC. Its protein product is CASSPRTRSYNEQFF.

This clonotype has more than one count but fewer than ten. The rearrangement uses TRBV29-1 and TRBJ2-7; D gene unclear. The germline V and J ends were trimmed by 5 bases and 3 bases, with 14 bases remaining between them. The CDR3 is 13 residues long. Germline-derived CDR1 and CDR2 are SQVTM and ANQGSEA. For the CDR3, the DNA is TGCAGCGTTTACTACCCAGGAAACTACGAGCAGTACTTC. It translates to CSVYYPGNYEQYF.